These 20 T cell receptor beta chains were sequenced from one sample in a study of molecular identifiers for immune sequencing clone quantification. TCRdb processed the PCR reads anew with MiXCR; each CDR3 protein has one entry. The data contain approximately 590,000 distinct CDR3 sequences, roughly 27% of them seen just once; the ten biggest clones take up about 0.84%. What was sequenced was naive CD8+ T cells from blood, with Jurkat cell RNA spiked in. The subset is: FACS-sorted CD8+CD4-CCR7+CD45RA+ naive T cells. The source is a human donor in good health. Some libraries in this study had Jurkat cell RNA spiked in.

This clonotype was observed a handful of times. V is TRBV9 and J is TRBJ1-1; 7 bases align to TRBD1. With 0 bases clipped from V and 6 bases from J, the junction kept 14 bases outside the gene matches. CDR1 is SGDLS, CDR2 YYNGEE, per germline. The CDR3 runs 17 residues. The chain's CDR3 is CASSVGERDRVFSEAFF. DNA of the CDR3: TGTGCCAGCAGCGTAGGGGAGAGAGACAGGGTATTTTCTGAAGCTTTCTTT.

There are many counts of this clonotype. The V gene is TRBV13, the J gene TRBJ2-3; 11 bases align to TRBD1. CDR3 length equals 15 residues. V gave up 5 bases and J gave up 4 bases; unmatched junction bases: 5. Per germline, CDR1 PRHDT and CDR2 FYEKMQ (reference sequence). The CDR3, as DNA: TGTGCCAGCAGCCCTGGACAGGGGGCTTCAGATACGCAGTATTTT. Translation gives CASSPGQGASDTQYF.

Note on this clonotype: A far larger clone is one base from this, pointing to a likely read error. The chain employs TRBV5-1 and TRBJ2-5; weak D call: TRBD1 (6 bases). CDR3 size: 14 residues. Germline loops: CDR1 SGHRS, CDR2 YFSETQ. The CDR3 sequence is CASSLAQGQETLYF. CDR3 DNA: TGCGCCAGCAGCTTGGCCCAGGGGCAAGAGACCCTGTACTTC.

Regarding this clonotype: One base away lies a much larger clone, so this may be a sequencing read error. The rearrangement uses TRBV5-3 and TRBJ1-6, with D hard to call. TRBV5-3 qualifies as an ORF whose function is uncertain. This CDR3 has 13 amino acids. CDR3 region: CASSLVRNSPLHF. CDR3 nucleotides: TGTGCCAGCAGCTTGGTCAGAAATTCACCCCTCCACTTT.

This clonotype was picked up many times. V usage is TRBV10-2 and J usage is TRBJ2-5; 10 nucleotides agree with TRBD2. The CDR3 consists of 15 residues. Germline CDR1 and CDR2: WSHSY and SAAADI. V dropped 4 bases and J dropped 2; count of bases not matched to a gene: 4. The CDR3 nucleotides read TGCGCCAGCAGTGGCACTAGCGGGATTCAAGAGACCCAGTACTTC. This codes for CASSGTSGIQETQYF.

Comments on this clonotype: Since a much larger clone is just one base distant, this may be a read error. This CDR3 reads CASTNPNRGTDTQYF. CDR3 DNA sequence: TGTGCCAGCACCAACCCCAACAGGGGCACAGATACGCAGTATTTT. The chain uses TRBV7-2 and TRBJ2-3; the D gene is possibly TRBD1 (6 bases). Germline lookup yields CDR1 SGHTA and CDR2 FQGNSA. This CDR3 region has 15 residues. The germline V and J ends were trimmed by 7 bases and 1 base, with 15 bases remaining between them.

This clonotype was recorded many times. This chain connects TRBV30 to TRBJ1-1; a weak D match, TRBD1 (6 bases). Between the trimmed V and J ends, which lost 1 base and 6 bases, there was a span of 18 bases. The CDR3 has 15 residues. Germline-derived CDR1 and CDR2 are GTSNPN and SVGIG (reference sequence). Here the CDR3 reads CAWSAMESGAPEAFF. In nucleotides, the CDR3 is TGTGCCTGGAGTGCGATGGAATCGGGGGCCCCTGAAGCTTTCTTT.

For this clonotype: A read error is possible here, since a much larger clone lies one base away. CDR3 nucleotides: TGTGCCAGCGGATCGACTAGCGGGGGACTCCAAGTGACCCAGTACTTC. Its protein product is CASGSTSGGLQVTQYF. The V and J genes are TRBV6-6 and TRBJ2-5; the match to TRBD2 covers 12 bases. The CDR3 runs 16 residues. CDR1 is MNHNY, CDR2 SVGAGI, per germline (reference sequence).

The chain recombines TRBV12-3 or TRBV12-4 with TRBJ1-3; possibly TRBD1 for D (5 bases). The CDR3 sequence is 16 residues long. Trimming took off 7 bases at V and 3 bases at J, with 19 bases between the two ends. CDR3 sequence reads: CASILGRPQRGNTIYF. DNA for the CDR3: TGTGCCAGCATCCTGGGACGCCCTCAACGTGGAAACACCATATATTTT.

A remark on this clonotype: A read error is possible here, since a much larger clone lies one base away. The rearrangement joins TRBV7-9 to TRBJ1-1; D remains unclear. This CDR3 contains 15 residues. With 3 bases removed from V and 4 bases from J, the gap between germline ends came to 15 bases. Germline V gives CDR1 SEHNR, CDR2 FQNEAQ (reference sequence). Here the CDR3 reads CASSLDEGSGTEAFF. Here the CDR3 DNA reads TGTGCCAGCAGCTTGGATGAGGGATCTGGCACTGAAGCTTTCTTT.

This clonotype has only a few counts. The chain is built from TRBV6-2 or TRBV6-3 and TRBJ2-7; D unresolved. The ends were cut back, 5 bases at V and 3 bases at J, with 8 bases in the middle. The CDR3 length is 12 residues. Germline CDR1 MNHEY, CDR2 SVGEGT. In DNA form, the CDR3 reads TGTGCCAGCAGTCCCGTGTTCTACGAGCAGTACTTC. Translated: CASSPVFYEQYF.

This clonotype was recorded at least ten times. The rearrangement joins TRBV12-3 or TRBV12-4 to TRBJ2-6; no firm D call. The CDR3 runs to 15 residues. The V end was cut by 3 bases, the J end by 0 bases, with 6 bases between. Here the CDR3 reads CASSFLGSGANVLTF. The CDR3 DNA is TGTGCCAGCAGTTTCTTAGGCTCTGGGGCCAACGTCCTGACTTTC.

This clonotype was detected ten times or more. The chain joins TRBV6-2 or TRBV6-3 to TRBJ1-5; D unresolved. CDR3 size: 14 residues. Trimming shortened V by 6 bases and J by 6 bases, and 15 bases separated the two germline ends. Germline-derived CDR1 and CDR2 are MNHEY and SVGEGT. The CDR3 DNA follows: TGTGCCAGCAGCACGGACGGTAAAGGTCAGCCCCAGCATTTT. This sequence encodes CASSTDGKGQPQHF.

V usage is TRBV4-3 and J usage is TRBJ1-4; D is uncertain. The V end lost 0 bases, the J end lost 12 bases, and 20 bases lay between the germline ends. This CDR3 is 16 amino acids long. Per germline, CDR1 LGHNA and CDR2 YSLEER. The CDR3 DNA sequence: TGCGCCAGCAGCCAAGATAGGTCCCACGGGAAGCGGCAACTGTTTTTT. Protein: CASSQDRSHGKRQLFF.

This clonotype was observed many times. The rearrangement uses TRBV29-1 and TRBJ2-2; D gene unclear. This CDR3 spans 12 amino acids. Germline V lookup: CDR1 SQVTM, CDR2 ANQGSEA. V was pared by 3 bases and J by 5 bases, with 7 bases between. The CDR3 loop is CSVEARTGELFF. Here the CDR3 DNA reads TGCAGCGTTGAGGCCAGGACCGGGGAGCTGTTTTTT.

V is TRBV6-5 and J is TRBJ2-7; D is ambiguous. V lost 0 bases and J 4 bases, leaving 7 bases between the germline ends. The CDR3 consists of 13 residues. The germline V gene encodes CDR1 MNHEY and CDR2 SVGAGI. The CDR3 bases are TGTGCCAGCAGTTACTCCAATTTTTACGAGCAGTACTTC. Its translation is CASSYSNFYEQYF.

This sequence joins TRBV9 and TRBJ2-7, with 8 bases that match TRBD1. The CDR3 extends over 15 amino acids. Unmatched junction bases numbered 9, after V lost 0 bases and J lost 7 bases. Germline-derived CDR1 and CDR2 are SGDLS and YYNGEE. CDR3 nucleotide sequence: TGTGCCAGCAGCGTAGCGGGGCAGGGGGCGGGGGAGCAGTACTTC. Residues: CASSVAGQGAGEQYF.

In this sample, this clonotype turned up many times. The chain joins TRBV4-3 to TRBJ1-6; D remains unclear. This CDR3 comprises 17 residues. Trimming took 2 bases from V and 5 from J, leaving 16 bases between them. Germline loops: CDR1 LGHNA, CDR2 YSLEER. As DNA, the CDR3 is TGCGCCAGCAGCCAATCAAACGTCTTGACTGATAATTCACCCCTCCACTTT. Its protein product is CASSQSNVLTDNSPLHF.

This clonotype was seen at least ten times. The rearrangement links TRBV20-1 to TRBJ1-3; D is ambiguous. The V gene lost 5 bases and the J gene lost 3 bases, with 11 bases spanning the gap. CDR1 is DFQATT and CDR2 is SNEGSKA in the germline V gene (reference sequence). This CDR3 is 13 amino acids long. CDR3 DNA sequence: TGCAGTGCTCGAGTGGTGAATGGAAACACCATATATTTT. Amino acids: CSARVVNGNTIYF.

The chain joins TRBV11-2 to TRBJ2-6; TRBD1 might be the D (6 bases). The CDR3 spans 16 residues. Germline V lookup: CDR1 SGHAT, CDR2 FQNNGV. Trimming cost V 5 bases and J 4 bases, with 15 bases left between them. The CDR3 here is CASSLPSGVGANVLTF. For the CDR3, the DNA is TGTGCCAGCAGCCTCCCGTCAGGGGTCGGGGCCAACGTCCTGACTTTC.